Below are 20 T cell receptor beta chains sequenced from a single sample in a study of neurological immune-mediated disorders. TCRdb recomputed calls from the 5' RACE reads with MiXCR, one row per CDR3 protein. The table records 30,000 to 40,000 distinct CDR3 sequences, around 4% of them present only once. Sequenced material: PBMCs. These receptors came from a man aged 25-45 years with multiple sclerosis.

In its sample, this clonotype was seen many times. The chain couples TRBV5-1 to TRBJ1-4; D gene unclear. The CDR3 is 13 residues long. Germline CDR1 and CDR2: SGHRS and YFSETQ. V lost 3 bases, J lost 3 bases, and 6 bases lay in between. This CDR3 reads CASSWTSNEKLFF. The CDR3 bases are TGCGCCAGCAGCTGGACCTCTAATGAAAAACTGTTTTTT.

In this sample, this clonotype turned up many times. This chain links TRBV7-9 with TRBJ2-5, with D perhaps TRBD1 or TRBD2 (7 bases each). Germline V gives CDR1 SEHNR, CDR2 FQNEAQ (reference sequence). The length of the CDR3 is 12 residues. Trimming removed 7 bases at V and 5 bases at J, with 11 bases between. This CDR3 is CASIQGGETQYF. CDR3 sequence (DNA): TGTGCCAGCATCCAGGGGGGGGAGACCCAGTACTTC.

This clonotype was detected ten times or more. CDR3 region: CATSSTGGALYEQYF. CDR3 in DNA: TGTGCCACCAGCTCTACAGGGGGCGCTTTGTACGAGCAGTACTTC. The chain uses TRBV24-1 and TRBJ2-7; 9 positions match TRBD1. The CDR3 spans 15 residues. J was trimmed by 4 bases and V by 7 bases; bases with no gene match: 10. CDR1 and CDR2 (germline): KGHDR, SFDVKD.

This clonotype was counted only a few times. The rearrangement joins TRBV6-2 or TRBV6-3 to TRBJ2-5; D not resolved. Trimming took 2 bases from V and 3 from J, leaving 10 bases between them. Per germline, CDR1 MNHEY and CDR2 SVGEGT. The CDR3 consists of 14 residues. The CDR3 sequence is CASSYRSEEETQYF. The CDR3 DNA follows: TGTGCCAGCAGTTACAGGTCGGAAGAAGAGACCCAGTACTTC.

This clonotype was counted at least ten times. CDR3: CASSPREGRGREKLFF. The CDR3 nucleotides read TGTGCCAGCAGCCCGAGGGAGGGGCGCGGGCGAGAAAAACTGTTTTTT. This chain joins TRBV11-2 and TRBJ1-4, with D tentatively TRBD1 (5 bases). Trimming shortened V by 5 bases and J by 8 bases, and 21 bases separated the two germline ends. The CDR3 runs to 16 residues. Germline CDR1 and CDR2: SGHAT and FQNNGV.

This clonotype was counted at least ten times. The chain uses TRBV29-1 and TRBJ1-1; D gene uncertain. CDR3 length: 12 amino acids. V gave up 6 bases and J gave up 2 bases, with 10 bases separating them. Germline CDR1 and CDR2: SQVTM and ANQGSEA. The CDR3 nucleotides are TGCAGCGTCCTAAGGCCAAACACTGAAGCTTTCTTT. It translates to CSVLRPNTEAFF. Looking up the rest from reference TRBV29-1 and TRBJ1-1 gives the full variable domain: SAVISQKPSRDICQRGTSLTIQCQVDSQVTMMFWYRQQPGQSLTLIATANQGSEATYESGFVIDKFPISRPNLTFSTLTVSNMSPEDSSIYLCSVLRPNTEAFFGQGTRLTVV.

At least ten counts were recorded for this clonotype. The chain links TRBV20-1 to TRBJ2-2, with 7 bases identical to TRBD1. Germline V CDR1 and CDR2: DFQATT, SNEGSKA (reference sequence). The CDR3 consists of 14 residues. Unmatched junction bases numbered 9, after V lost 7 bases and J lost 4 bases. CDR3 protein: CSVRRTGRTGELFF. DNA for the CDR3: TGCAGTGTCAGGCGGACAGGTCGCACCGGGGAGCTGTTTTTT.

This clonotype came up a few times. This chain uses TRBV7-2 with TRBJ2-3, with D perhaps TRBD1 (6 bases). Germline-derived CDR1 and CDR2 are SGHTA and FQGNSA. V was pared by 5 bases and J by 0 bases, with 21 bases between. CDR3 length: 18 amino acids. The CDR3 DNA follows: TGTGCCAGCAGCATACAGGGTGCCCTATTCACTAGCACAGATACGCAGTATTTT. Translated: CASSIQGALFTSTDTQYF.

This clonotype occurred many times. V and J are TRBV6-6 and TRBJ2-5; 12 bases match TRBD2. Trimming removed 6 bases from V and 4 bases from J; junction bases left unmatched: 6. The CDR3 runs 15 residues. CDR1 and CDR2 (germline): MNHNY, SVGAGI (reference sequence). As DNA, the CDR3 is TGTGCCAGCAGCTCTAGCGGGGGGGCTACAGAGACCCAGTACTTC. It specifies CASSSSGGATETQYF.

At least ten counts were recorded for this clonotype. The chain recombines TRBV9 with TRBJ2-3; D remains unclear. Germline V CDR1 and CDR2: SGDLS, YYNGEE. The CDR3 has 15 amino acids. Trimming cost V 0 bases and J 1 base, with 9 bases left between them. Here the CDR3 DNA reads TGTGCCAGCAGCGTAGGGGATGTCGGCACAGATACGCAGTATTTT. This sequence encodes CASSVGDVGTDTQYF. Based on the CDR3 plus reference TRBV9 and TRBJ2-3, the full variable domain is DSGVTQTPKHLITATGQRVTLRCSPRSGDLSVYWYQQSLDQGLQFLIQYYNGEERAKGNILERFSAQQFPDLHSELNLSSLELGDSALYFCASSVGDVGTDTQYFGPGTRLTVL.

This clonotype was recorded many times. The chain links TRBV6-5 to TRBJ2-3, with 9 nucleotides matching TRBD1. This CDR3 has 23 residues. Germline CDR1 reads MNHEY; CDR2 reads SVGAGI. The trim removed 2 bases at V and 1 base at J, leaving 25 bases unmatched. The CDR3 bases are TGTGCCAGCAGTTACAAGGACTACACCTCCCAGTGGACAGGGGAAATCGGCACAGATACGCAGTATTTT. This sequence encodes CASSYKDYTSQWTGEIGTDTQYF.

This clonotype has ten or more counts. The chain employs TRBV13 and TRBJ1-1; 10 bases line up with TRBD1. With 5 bases clipped from V and 2 bases from J, the junction kept 5 bases outside the gene matches. The CDR3 is 15 residues long. Germline CDR1 reads PRHDT; CDR2 reads FYEKMQ (reference sequence). The CDR3 protein is CASSPDRGINTEAFF. CDR3 DNA sequence: TGTGCCAGCAGCCCGGACAGGGGGATTAACACTGAAGCTTTCTTT.

In its sample, this clonotype was seen many times. The V call is TRBV24-1, the J call TRBJ1-2; D is possibly TRBD1 (5 bases). Germline V lookup: CDR1 KGHDR, CDR2 SFDVKD. V was trimmed by 0 bases and J by 4 bases, leaving 8 bases between them. This CDR3 comprises 14 residues. CDR3 sequence: CATSDLQGIYGYTF. CDR3 sequence (DNA): TGTGCCACCAGTGATTTGCAGGGAATCTATGGCTACACCTTC.

At least ten counts were recorded for this clonotype. The rearrangement uses TRBV5-1 and TRBJ2-6; weak D call: TRBD2 (6 bases). V was cut by 4 bases and J by 10 bases, with 15 bases left in between. The CDR3 totals 14 residues. Germline CDR1 is SGHRS and CDR2 is YFSETQ. In nucleotides, the CDR3 is TGCGCCAGCAGCCCTTACGGGACTCTTAACGTCCTGACTTTC. This translates into CASSPYGTLNVLTF.

In the case of this clonotype: A read error is possible here, since a much larger clone lies one base away. This likely comes from a read error, as the CDR3 has no conserved phenylalanine or tryptophan at its end. This chain joins TRBV20-1 and TRBJ1-3; 9 positions match TRBD1. V shed 1 base and J 0 bases; nucleotides not matched to a gene: 7. CDR1 is DFQATT, CDR2 SNEGSKA, per germline (reference sequence). CDR3 size: 17 residues. As DNA, the CDR3 is TGCAGTGCTAGAGGGGCCGGACAGGGGAGCTCTGGAAACACCATATATATT. This sequence encodes CSARGAGQGSSGNTIYI.

This clonotype has ten or more counts. This chain uses TRBV5-1 with TRBJ2-3, with 9 bases aligning to TRBD2. The junction had 16 bases not matched to a gene; V was cut back by 6 bases and J by 8 bases. The CDR3 totals 16 residues. Germline CDR1 reads SGHRS; CDR2 reads YFSETQ. The CDR3 protein is CASTPSSSGVSGTQYF. In DNA form, the CDR3 reads TGCGCCAGCACCCCCAGCTCTAGCGGGGTTTCAGGTACGCAGTATTTT.

This clonotype was detected many times. The V call is TRBV24-1, the J call TRBJ2-2, with D possibly matching TRBD2 (6 bases). CDR3 length equals 17 residues. V was trimmed by 1 base and J by 0 bases, leaving 11 bases between them. CDR1 and CDR2 from the germline V gene are KGHDR and SFDVKD. This CDR3 is CATSDFPSSANTGELFF. The CDR3 nucleotides are TGTGCCACCAGTGATTTTCCCTCTAGCGCGAACACCGGGGAGCTGTTTTTT.

This rearrangement joins TRBV3-1 to TRBJ2-7, with TRBD2 matching over 7 bases. CDR3 length: 15 amino acids. V was pared by 1 base and J by 3 bases, with 6 bases of the junction left unmatched. The germline V gene encodes CDR1 LGHDT and CDR2 YNNKEL (reference sequence). The DNA of the CDR3 is TGTGCCAGCAGCCAAGGTCTAGGGGAGGGCTACGAGCAGTACTTC. This sequence encodes CASSQGLGEGYEQYF.

This clonotype was counted at least ten times. This chain links TRBV6-2 or TRBV6-3 with TRBJ2-5, with 7 bases identical to TRBD1. The CDR3 spans 13 residues. The germline V gene encodes CDR1 MNHEY and CDR2 SVGEGT. V was pared by 2 bases and J by 3 bases, with 0 bases of the junction left unmatched. The CDR3 nucleotides are TGTGCCAGCAGTTACGGGACAGAAGAGACCCAGTACTTC. This encodes CASSYGTEETQYF.

This clonotype was detected ten times or more. The chain recombines TRBV9 with TRBJ2-5; a weak D match, TRBD1 (6 bases). The V and J ends lost 1 base and 5 bases respectively, with 15 bases between them. The CDR3 is 15 amino acids. Per germline, CDR1 SGDLS and CDR2 YYNGEE. The CDR3 is CASSVFKDSPETQYF. In DNA, the CDR3 is TGTGCCAGCAGCGTATTCAAGGACAGTCCGGAGACCCAGTACTTC.